This T cell receptor (beta chain) comes out of a study of control samples from healthy donors and cancer patients. Measured with immunoSEQ multiplex PCR; TCRdb has only the in-frame clones, and not every one. Among 80,000 or so clones, approximately 89% were seen once, and the ten largest hold 5.5% to 7%. Trimming pared 6 bases from V and 8 bases from J, leaving 15 bases between. The CDR3 length is 13 residues. Per germline, CDR1 SGHDT and CDR2 YYEEEE. This clonotype was sampled from a man between 45 and 60 years old in good health. Sequencing was carried out using blood. The V gene is TRBV5-6, the J gene TRBJ2-1; no definite D call. CDR3 sequence reads: CASIGGPPHEQFF. The CDR3 nucleotides read TGTGCCAGCATCGGTGGACCTCCCCATGAGCAGTTCTTC.